Given below is one T cell receptor beta chain in context. Its antigen is undetermined. In the original analysis: ImmunoSEQ junction-only sequences lacked quality scores, so their filtering differed. Sequencing was performed with immunoSEQ multiplex PCR; in TCRdb, only in-frame clones are kept and a portion is missing. Clone size and V and J calls were adopted from that table, with D and trimming inferred from the DNA. The sample lists about 1.5 million clones, approximately 98% occurring once. Trimming took 4 bases from V and 2 from J, leaving 22 bases between them. Germline-derived CDR1 and CDR2 are SGHDT and YYEEEE. This CDR3 contains 17 residues. This sample stems from a study of shared clonotypes between healthy human individuals. Findings and caveats of the study: Memory subsets generally showed smaller estimated richness than naive subsets did.

The donors, healthy adults who were HIV-negative, had experienced no recent acute infections or vaccinations. The study separated CD4+ cells into CD45RA+ naive and CD45RA-negative memory subsets. This sequence originates from a man aged 30 to 45 in good health. The V and J genes are TRBV5-6 and TRBJ2-7; D might be TRBD1 (5 bases). The sequencing input was naive CD4+ T cells sorted from blood. As to subset: CD45RA+ positively selected. The CDR3: CASSTSGPMARAYEQYF. DNA of the CDR3: TGTGCCAGCAGCACCTCAGGGCCCATGGCTCGAGCCTACGAGCAGTACTTC.